Below, one TCR beta chain is given with its context. This sample was taken from a study of cytomegalovirus exposure and HLA in healthy donors. Trimming left V 2 bases short and J 5 bases short, with 20 bases between. The CDR3 contains 16 residues. Germline V gene lookup returns CDR1 GTSNPN and CDR2 SVGIG (reference sequence). The PCR used 60 Vbeta and 13 Jbeta primers. Repertoires were generated with immunoSEQ multiplex PCR, while TCRdb's copy carries only in-frame clones and drops some. The table shows 93,000 or so clones, with 79% occurring only once. Specimen: PBMCs. This sequence joins TRBV30 and TRBJ2-3; D is perhaps TRBD2 (6 bases). The TCR comes from a man in his forties or fifties in good health and CMV-seropositive. DNA of the CDR3: TGTGCCTGGAGTCTTCCCACCACAACGGGAGTAGATACGCAGTATTTT. Translation: CAWSLPTTTGVDTQYF.